This TCR beta chain stems from a study of blood T cell repertoires in COVID-19. Study-level background: The United States, Italy and Spain provided the acute and convalescent COVID-19 samples. The cDNA or gDNA used as material had been derived from T cells, B-cell-depleted T cells, or PBMCs.

Trimming cost V 2 bases and J 9 bases, with 22 bases left between them. Germline-derived CDR1 and CDR2 are SGHTA and FQGNSA. CDR3 length equals 16 residues. Per the original data handling: Amplification of reference gene primers was used by the study to estimate nucleated cell counts. Sequencing used immunoSEQ multiplex PCR; TCRdb keeps in-frame clones, though not all of them. V, J and clone size reflect that table, while D and trimming were determined from the DNA. The sample yields roughly 260,000 clones, about 88% seen once. This sequence originates from a man in his sixties who had recovered from COVID-19. The rearrangement joins TRBV7-2 to TRBJ2-5; D perhaps matches TRBD2 (6 bases). Sample: peripheral blood. CDR3 loop: CASSLSVGNRGGPQYF. The CDR3 nucleotides are TGTGCCAGCAGCTTATCAGTCGGGAATCGGGGAGGTCCCCAGTACTTC.